Listed here are 26 T cell receptor beta chains from one sample, sequenced in a study of neurological immune-mediated disorders. The time point here: longitudinal time-point 1 (baseline). TCRdb re-analysed the 5' RACE reads in MiXCR, keeping a single row per CDR3 protein. The table lists under 90,000 distinct CDR3 sequences, about 10% of them singletons. Sequencing was performed on PBMCs. Receptors originate from a man aged 25-45 years in good health.

A few counts support this clonotype. The CDR3 DNA is TGTGCCAGCAGTGACCATGACGGCACTGAAGCTTTCTTT. As protein: CASSDHDGTEAFF. The chain carries TRBV6-4 and TRBJ1-1, with no clear D. Trimming cost V 2 bases and J 4 bases, with 8 bases left between them. Germline lookup yields CDR1 MRHNA and CDR2 SNTAGT. The CDR3 spans 13 residues.

This clonotype has a count of ten or more. The J gene is TRBJ2-1, the V gene TRBV10-3, with D possibly TRBD1 on 5 matching bases. The CDR3 is 17 residues long. Trimming left V 3 bases short and J 5 bases short, with 20 bases between. In germline, CDR1 is ENHRY, CDR2 SYGVKD. CDR3 coding DNA: TGTGCCATCAGTGATTCATCTCAGGGCAATAGGGACAATGAGCAGTTCTTC. Its translation is CAISDSSQGNRDNEQFF.

This clonotype was counted at least ten times. This sequence joins TRBV11-2 and TRBJ2-7; 12 bases agree with TRBD1. CDR3 length: 15 amino acids. Looked up from germline, CDR1 is SGHAT and CDR2 is FQNNGV. V trimming: 5 bases; J trimming: 6 bases; junction bases outside the gene matches: 8. The CDR3 DNA reads TGTGCCAGCAGCCAAAGGGACAGGGGGCAGAGCGAGCAGTACTTC. Protein product: CASSQRDRGQSEQYF. Drawing the rest from reference TRBV11-2 and TRBJ2-7, the complete variable domain is EAGVAQSPRYKIIEKRQSVAFWCNPISGHATLYWYQQILGQGPKLLIQFQNNGVVDDSQLPKDRFSAERLKGVDSTLKIQPAKLEDSAVYLCASSQRDRGQSEQYFGPGTRLTVT.

This clonotype was observed a few times. The gene calls are TRBV29-1 and TRBJ1-1; TRBD1 might be the D (5 bases). CDR1 and CDR2 (germline): SQVTM, ANQGSEA. This CDR3 spans 12 amino acids. V was trimmed by 4 bases and J by 0 bases, leaving 6 bases between them. Here the CDR3 DNA reads TGCAGCGTTGTGACAGTGAACACTGAAGCTTTCTTT. Its translation: CSVVTVNTEAFF. The whole variable domain, remainder taken from reference TRBV29-1 and TRBJ1-1, is SAVISQKPSRDICQRGTSLTIQCQVDSQVTMMFWYRQQPGQSLTLIATANQGSEATYESGFVIDKFPISRPNLTFSTLTVSNMSPEDSSIYLCSVVTVNTEAFFGQGTRLTVV.

This clonotype was recorded at least ten times. The chain joins TRBV10-2 to TRBJ2-1; 7 nucleotides agree with TRBD2. The CDR3 covers 17 residues. Germline-derived CDR1 and CDR2 are WSHSY and SAAADI. V trimming: 0 bases; J trimming: 5 bases; junction bases outside the gene matches: 10. CDR3 residues: CASSESLAGIGHNEQFF. The CDR3 nucleotides are TGCGCCAGCAGTGAGTCATTAGCGGGTATAGGCCACAATGAGCAGTTCTTC.

This clonotype came up many times. The chain employs TRBV20-1 and TRBJ1-2, with no clear D. The V gene lost 0 bases and the J gene lost 4 bases, with 9 bases spanning the gap. The CDR3 extends over 13 amino acids. CDR1 is DFQATT, CDR2 SNEGSKA, per germline (reference sequence). The chain's CDR3 is CSARELAAYGYTF. The CDR3 bases are TGCAGTGCTAGAGAACTGGCAGCCTATGGCTACACCTTC.

In this sample, this clonotype turned up a few times. The chain combines TRBV13 with TRBJ2-5; weak D call: TRBD1 (6 bases). Germline loops: CDR1 PRHDT, CDR2 FYEKMQ (reference sequence). The CDR3 runs 16 residues. The germline V and J ends were trimmed by 5 bases and 2 bases, with 18 bases remaining between them. Here the CDR3 DNA reads TGTGCCAGCAGCCTCCAACCGGGACATCTTCAAGAGACCCAGTACTTC. Translation: CASSLQPGHLQETQYF.

V is TRBV10-2 and J is TRBJ1-6; D is uncertain. The germline V and J ends were trimmed by 7 bases and 0 bases, with 10 bases remaining between them. In germline, CDR1 is WSHSY, CDR2 SAAADI. CDR3 length: 15 residues. The CDR3 DNA reads as TGCGCCAGCACCGTGGGGAGCTCCTATAATTCACCCCTCCACTTT. Its translation is CASTVGSSYNSPLHF.

This clonotype was observed a few times. The genes are TRBV29-1 and TRBJ1-1; D is perhaps TRBD1 (5 bases). This CDR3 comprises 15 residues. Germline V gene data show CDR1 as SQVTM and CDR2 as ANQGSEA. V lost 6 bases and J lost 2, with 19 bases in between. The CDR3 region is CSVPHQRTPNTEAFF. For the CDR3, the DNA is TGCAGCGTCCCCCACCAACGGACACCTAACACTGAAGCTTTCTTT.

Regarding this clonotype: At one end, the junction sequence differs from germline, possibly due to a read error. The V call is TRBV6-2 or TRBV6-3, the J call TRBJ2-1, with 9 bases aligning to TRBD1. The CDR3 loop spans 14 amino acids. CDR1 is MNHEY, CDR2 SVGEGT, per germline. DNA of the CDR3: TGTGCCAGCAGTTGGGGACAGGGTCACAATGAGCAACTCTTC. It encodes CASSWGQGHNEQLF.

This clonotype counts as medium-sized. The chain has TRBV28 and TRBJ2-2; TRBD2 agrees at 9 bases. With 3 bases clipped from V and 5 bases from J, the junction kept 4 bases outside the gene matches. The CDR3 is 15 residues long. CDR1 and CDR2 (germline): MDHEN, SYDVKM. CDR3 nucleotides: TGTGCCAGCAGTTTTCGCGGGAGGGTTACCGGGGAGCTGTTTTTT. It translates to CASSFRGRVTGELFF.

Many counts were recorded for this clonotype. V usage is TRBV30 and J usage is TRBJ2-3; D is undetermined. Trimming removed 0 bases at V and 4 bases at J, with 8 bases between. The CDR3 has 13 residues. The V gene's germline CDR1 is GTSNPN and CDR2 SVGIG (reference sequence). For the CDR3, the DNA is TGTGCCTGGAGTGTACTCGCGGCAGATACGCAGTATTTT. Residues: CAWSVLAADTQYF.

The rearrangement links TRBV24-1 to TRBJ2-3, with TRBD2 matching 7 bases. The germline CDR1 and CDR2 sequences are KGHDR and SFDVKD. Trimming took 6 bases from V and 4 from J; bases not matched to a gene: 6. The CDR3 sequence is 14 residues long. This chain's CDR3 is CATSSSAGADTQYF. The CDR3 DNA reads TGTGCCACCAGTTCCTCGGCGGGAGCAGATACGCAGTATTTT.

This clonotype was seen at least ten times. The rearrangement links TRBV28 to TRBJ1-5; D uncertain. The CDR3 consists of 16 residues. CDR1 is MDHEN, CDR2 SYDVKM, per germline. Trimming removed 5 bases from V and 1 base from J, with 15 bases in between. The CDR3 reads CASSPLGRISNQPQHF. The CDR3 DNA follows: TGTGCCAGCAGTCCCCTGGGCCGGATAAGCAATCAGCCCCAGCATTTT.

This clonotype appeared many times. V is TRBV3-1 and J is TRBJ2-5; D is unresolved. The CDR3 runs to 16 residues. Germline loops: CDR1 LGHDT, CDR2 YNNKEL (reference sequence). V was clipped by 3 bases and J by 1 base, with 15 bases between them. As DNA, the CDR3 is TGTGCCAGCAGCCACCAACGGACGTCCTCCCAAGAGACCCAGTACTTC. Translating gives CASSHQRTSSQETQYF.

This clonotype is judged medium-sized. The chain uses TRBV6-1 and TRBJ2-1; 11 nucleotides align to TRBD2. After removal of 2 bases from V and 3 bases from J, the junction contained 0 bases not matched to a gene. This CDR3 spans 15 amino acids. Per the germline V gene, CDR1 is MNHNS and CDR2 is SASEGT. DNA for the CDR3: TGTGCCAGCAGTGAAACTAGCGGGAGCTACAATGAGCAGTTCTTC. Encoded protein: CASSETSGSYNEQFF.

This clonotype was observed at least ten times. The rearrangement links TRBV28 to TRBJ1-5; 7 bases agree with TRBD1. V lost 6 bases, J lost 5 bases, and 7 bases stayed unmatched. In germline, CDR1 is MDHEN, CDR2 SYDVKM. The CDR3 extends over 14 amino acids. This chain's CDR3 is CASRKGGTDQPQHF. CDR3 nucleotides: TGTGCCAGCAGGAAAGGGGGGACAGATCAGCCCCAGCATTTT.

This clonotype has ten or more counts. The chain carries TRBV11-2 and TRBJ2-1; the match to TRBD2 covers 8 bases. Per germline, CDR1 SGHAT and CDR2 FQNNGV. CDR3 length equals 15 residues. Unmatched junction bases numbered 12, after V lost 5 bases and J lost 9 bases. The CDR3 loop reads CASSQGSSGSREQFF. Written as DNA, the CDR3 is TGTGCCAGCAGCCAGGGGTCAAGCGGGAGTCGTGAGCAGTTCTTC.

The table lists this clonotype with many counts. The chain employs TRBV10-3 and TRBJ2-7; D not certain. The CDR3 length is 13 residues. CDR1 and CDR2 from the germline V gene are ENHRY and SYGVKD. V lost 1 base, J lost 4 bases, and 8 bases lay in between. The CDR3 nucleotides read TGTGCCATCAGTGAGTTCCTAGGGTACGAGCAGTACTTC. Protein: CAISEFLGYEQYF.

This clonotype appeared many times. The rearrangement uses TRBV20-1 and TRBJ2-1, with 7 bases aligning to TRBD2. V shed 5 bases, J shed 8 bases, and the junction held 6 bases outside the gene matches. This CDR3 spans 12 amino acids. In germline, CDR1 is DFQATT, CDR2 SNEGSKA (reference sequence). CDR3 loop: CSAGRGADEQFF. In DNA, the CDR3 is TGCAGTGCTGGGAGGGGCGCCGATGAGCAGTTCTTC.

This clonotype was counted many times. The chain recombines TRBV27 with TRBJ2-7, with 10 bases identical to TRBD2. This CDR3 comprises 14 residues. The V and J ends lost 3 bases and 2 bases, in that order; junction bases with no gene match: 1. Looked up from germline, CDR1 is MNHEY and CDR2 is SMNVEV (reference sequence). Here the CDR3 DNA reads TGTGCCAGCAGTTTGGGGACTAGCGCCTACGAGCAGTACTTC. Encoded protein: CASSLGTSAYEQYF.

As regards this clonotype: One end of the junction fails to match germline, which may point to a read error. The V and J genes are TRBV7-9 and TRBJ2-1; 7 bases agree with TRBD2. In germline, CDR1 is SEHNR, CDR2 FQNEAQ (reference sequence). The CDR3 covers 15 residues. Here the CDR3 DNA reads TGTGCCAGCAGCCAGAGCGGGGTGGGGGTCAATGACCAGTTCTTC. This encodes CASSQSGVGVNDQFF.

The genes are TRBV30 and TRBJ2-1; 16 bases fit TRBD2. The V gene's germline CDR1 is GTSNPN and CDR2 SVGIG (reference sequence). V lost 5 bases and J lost 0; bases outside the gene matches: 7. The CDR3 is 18 amino acids. The CDR3 loop reads CAWRGLAGGGGSYNEQFF. Here the CDR3 DNA reads TGTGCCTGGCGGGGACTAGCGGGAGGGGGAGGCTCCTACAATGAGCAGTTCTTC.

This clonotype was seen ten or more times. The V gene is TRBV28, the J gene TRBJ1-5; 8 positions match TRBD1. This CDR3 has 15 amino acids. Trimming at V came to 6 bases and at J to 6 bases, leaving 10 bases not matched to a gene. In germline, CDR1 is MDHEN, CDR2 SYDVKM. This CDR3 is CASSSDRAFAQPQHF. Written as DNA, the CDR3 is TGTGCCAGCAGCTCGGACAGGGCATTTGCTCAGCCCCAGCATTTT.

The sample holds many counts of this clonotype. The V gene is TRBV7-6, the J gene TRBJ2-5, with no clear D. Germline CDR1 SGHVS, CDR2 FNYEAQ. V was shortened by 1 base and J by 5 bases, with 8 bases between the two germline ends. The CDR3 spans 13 residues. Written as DNA, the CDR3 is TGTGCCAGCAGCTTAGAGGGAACGGAGACCCAGTACTTC. Encoded protein: CASSLEGTETQYF.

This clonotype was seen many times. This chain connects TRBV28 to TRBJ2-7, with a tentative D call TRBD1 (6 bases). Germline values: CDR1 MDHEN, CDR2 SYDVKM. The CDR3 extends over 12 amino acids. Trimming left V 6 bases short and J 4 bases short, with 10 bases between. The CDR3 DNA reads TGTGCCAGCAGGCTGCAGGGGTACGAGCAGTACTTC. Amino acid sequence: CASRLQGYEQYF.